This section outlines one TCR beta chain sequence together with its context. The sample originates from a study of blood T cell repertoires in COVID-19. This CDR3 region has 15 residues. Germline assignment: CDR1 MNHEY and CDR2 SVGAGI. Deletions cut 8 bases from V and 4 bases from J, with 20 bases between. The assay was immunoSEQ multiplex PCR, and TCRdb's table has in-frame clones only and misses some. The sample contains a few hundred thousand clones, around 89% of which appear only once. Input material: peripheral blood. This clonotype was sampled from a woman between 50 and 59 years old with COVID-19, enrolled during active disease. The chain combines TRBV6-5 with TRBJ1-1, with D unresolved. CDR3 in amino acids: CASLQSEPWSTEAFF. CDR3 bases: TGTGCCAGCCTCCAAAGTGAACCCTGGAGCACTGAAGCTTTCTTT.